A selection of T cell receptor beta chains follows, all from one sample in a study of blood T cells in healthy people across ages. TCRdb ran MiXCR on the 5' RACE reads and lists one entry per CDR3 protein. The table has roughly 1.4 million distinct CDR3 sequences, approximately 59% seen once. The sequencing sample was made of blood. All receptors derive from a man aged 18 to 30 in good health. CDR3s include the opening cysteine and the closing phenylalanine or tryptophan. Each record gives: V gene, D gene, J gene, clone size, CDR3 DNA, CDR3 protein. The D gene is left open where the match is weak. Size is stated for part of the rows, as once, few or many counts, or as a class when the clone is expanded.

TRBV27	TRBD1	TRBJ2-3	few	TGTGCCAGCATGACAGGGGGGCTTTCGGGAGATACGCAGTATTTT	CASMTGGLSGDTQYF
TRBV12-3/TRBV12-4	NA	TRBJ1-2	NA	TGTGCCAGCAGTCCACGACCCGGCTACACCTTC	CASSPRPGYTF
TRBV2	NA	TRBJ1-4	NA	TGTGCCACCCAACCTCGGGGGGCCCATAAACTGTTTTTT	CATQPRGAHKLFF
TRBV27	NA	TRBJ2-7	NA	TGTGCCAGCAGCAAGGAGGGTTCCTACGAGCAGTACTTC	CASSKEGSYEQYF
TRBV18	NA	TRBJ2-5	few	TGTGCCAGCTCCCCAACCGAGGGAGGATTTGGAGAGACCCAGTACTTC	CASSPTEGGFGETQYF
TRBV7-9	NA	TRBJ2-6	once	TGTGCCAGCAGCCCGTACAGGGTCTCTGGGGCCAACGTCCTGACTTTC	CASSPYRVSGANVLTF
TRBV4-1	TRBD1	TRBJ2-7	NA	TGCGCCAGCAGCCCCAACACAGGGGGCAGAAACGAGCAGTACTTC	CASSPNTGGRNEQYF
TRBV6-5	TRBD1	TRBJ1-4	NA	TGTGCCAGCAGTTACCGATGGACAGGGGCTAATGAAAAACTGTTTTTT	CASSYRWTGANEKLFF
TRBV7-8	NA	TRBJ2-6	few	TGTGCCAGCAGCCCGAGTAAGGGGGCCAACGTCCTGACTTTC	CASSPSKGANVLTF
TRBV14	NA	TRBJ1-4	NA	TGTGCCAGCAGTCGGACAGCTTCGAATGCAAAACTGTTTTTT	CASSRTASNAKLFF
TRBV9	TRBD1	TRBJ2-7	NA	TGTGCCAGCAGCGTAGGAACTAGACAGGGCTACGAGCAGTACTTC	CASSVGTRQGYEQYF
TRBV15	NA	TRBJ2-2	NA	TGTGCCACCAGCAGAGTTGACAGGGGGGAGCTGTTTTTT	CATSRVDRGELFF
TRBV6-1	NA	TRBJ1-2	NA	TGTGCCAGCAGTGCCAGGGTATGGTATGGCTACACCTTC	CASSARVWYGYTF
TRBV12-3/TRBV12-4	NA	TRBJ2-6	NA	TGTGCCAGCAGTAAACGGAACTCTGGGGCCAACGTCCTGACTTTC	CASSKRNSGANVLTF
TRBV27	TRBD1	TRBJ2-7	NA	TGTGCCAGCAGTCCCCGGGCAGGGGGTCCCTACGAGCAGTACTTC	CASSPRAGGPYEQYF
TRBV7-2	TRBD1	TRBJ2-5	NA	TGTGCCAGCAGCCCCGGGGACAGGGCAGAGACCCAGTACTTC	CASSPGDRAETQYF
TRBV6-2/TRBV6-3	NA	TRBJ2-7	few	TGTGCCGCCCCAGCCCACAGGGTTTGCGAGCAGTACTTC	CAAPAHRVCEQYF
TRBV10-3	NA	TRBJ2-7	once	TGTGCCATCGGGTGGGCCGAACCTACGAGCAGTACTTTC	CAIGWAEPTSSTF
TRBV20-1	TRBD2	TRBJ2-5	NA	TGCAGTGCTAGACGAAGCGGGAGTGGAAAGACCCAGTACTTC	CSARRSGSGKTQYF
TRBV4-3	NA	TRBJ1-2	NA	TGCGCCAGCAGCCAAGTATCAGGAGGTAATGGCTACACCTTC	CASSQVSGGNGYTF
TRBV10-3	TRBD2	TRBJ2-5	NA	TGTGCCATCAGTGAGACCGGACTAGCGTGGGAGACCCAGTACTTC	CAISETGLAWETQYF
TRBV7-9	NA	TRBJ2-1	NA	TGTGCCAGCAGCTTAGATTCAGGTTTCCAGTTCTTC	CASSLDSGFQFF
TRBV27	TRBD1	TRBJ1-6	NA	TGTGCCAGCACTCGGGACAGGGGTGGCGGTTCACCCCTCCACTTT	CASTRDRGGGSPLHF
TRBV4-1	NA	TRBJ1-1	few	TGCGCCAGCAGCCATACAGGCAGCACTGAAGCTTTCTTT	CASSHTGSTEAFF